This is a list of T cell receptor beta chains from one sample in a study of cytomegalovirus exposure and HLA in healthy donors. Sequencing used immunoSEQ multiplex PCR; TCRdb keeps in-frame clones, though not all of them. Here the sample spans about 160,000 clones, less than 90% being singletons. Material for sequencing was PBMCs. These receptor sequences come from a woman aged 30 to 39 in good health and CMV-seronegative. Both conserved end residues are part of each CDR3. D genes are given only for firm matches. A row's size may be missing; if present it is once, few, many or a size class.

CDR3 DNA	CDR3 protein	J gene	D gene	V gene	clone size
TGTGCCAGCAGCTCGCGGGACAGGGGGAACTATGGCTACACCTTC	CASSSRDRGNYGYTF	TRBJ1-2	TRBD1	TRBV11-2	-
TGTGCCATCAAAGGGGATGGCAATGAGCAGTTCTTC	CAIKGDGNEQFF	TRBJ2-1	-	TRBV10-3	-
TGTGCCAGCAGCTTGAGCGGGAGCTCCTACAATGAGCAGTTCTTC	CASSLSGSSYNEQFF	TRBJ2-1	TRBD2	TRBV7-3	few
TGTGCCAGTAGTAGTGCAGGGCGCGAATCACCCCTCCACTTT	CASSSAGRESPLHF	TRBJ1-6	-	TRBV19	few
TGTGCCAGCAGTACTCGAGCGGGAGAGAAGGCAGATACGCAGTATTTT	CASSTRAGEKADTQYF	TRBJ2-3	TRBD2	TRBV27	once
TGTGCCTGGAGTGAAGGACAGGGCGGGGCTGAAGCTTTCTTT	CAWSEGQGGAEAFF	TRBJ1-1	TRBD1	TRBV30	-
TGTGCCAGCAGCCGAACGGGGCTCCTTTCCTACGAGCAGTACTTC	CASSRTGLLSYEQYF	TRBJ2-7	-	TRBV2	-
TGCGCCAGCAGATTGGACTGGGGTGCTAGTGAGCAGTTCTTC	CASRLDWGASEQFF	TRBJ2-1	-	TRBV5-1	-
TGTGCCATCAGTGACTACAACCCAGGACAGGGAGGAGGGAATGAGCAGTTCTTC	CAISDYNPGQGGGNEQFF	TRBJ2-1	TRBD1	TRBV10-3	-
TGTGCCTGGACCCGGACAGACCAAGAGACCCAGTACTTC	CAWTRTDQETQYF	TRBJ2-5	-	TRBV30	-
TGTGCCAGCAGCTTAAACCTCCCGGGGACAGGTTCACCCCTCCACTTT	CASSLNLPGTGSPLHF	TRBJ1-6	TRBD1	TRBV7-8	once